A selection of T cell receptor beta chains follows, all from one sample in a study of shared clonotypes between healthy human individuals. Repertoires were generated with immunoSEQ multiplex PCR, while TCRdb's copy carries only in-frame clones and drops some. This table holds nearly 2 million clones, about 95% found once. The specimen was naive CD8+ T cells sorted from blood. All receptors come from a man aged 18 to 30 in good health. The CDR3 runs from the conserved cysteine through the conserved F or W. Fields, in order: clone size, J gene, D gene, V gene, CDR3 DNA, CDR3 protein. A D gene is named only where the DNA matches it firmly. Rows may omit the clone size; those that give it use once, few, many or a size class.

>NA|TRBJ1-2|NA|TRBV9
TGTGCCAGCAGCGTCGGAGGGGGAGGATATGGCTACACCTTC
CASSVGGGGYGYTF
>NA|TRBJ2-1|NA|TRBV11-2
TGTGCCAGCAGCCCCGAGCTGACCCGCGATGAGCAGTTCTTC
CASSPELTRDEQFF
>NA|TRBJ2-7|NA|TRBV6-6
TGTGCCAGCAGGGACCTACAGGGACACGAGCAGTACTTC
CASRDLQGHEQYF
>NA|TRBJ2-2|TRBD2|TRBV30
TGTGCCTGGAAAATCGCGGGGGGCCCCACCGGGGAGCTGTTTTTT
CAWKIAGGPTGELFF
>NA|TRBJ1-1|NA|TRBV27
TGTGCCAGCAGTCCGCGGGCGGTGAACACTGAAGCTTTCTTT
CASSPRAVNTEAFF
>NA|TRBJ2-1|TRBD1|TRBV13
TGTGCCAGCAGCTCTACAGGGGGCTCCTACAATGAGCAGTTCTTC
CASSSTGGSYNEQFF
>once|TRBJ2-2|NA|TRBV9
TGTGCCAGCAGCGTAGTTGGCGGCCCGAACACCGGGGAGCTGTTTTTT
CASSVVGGPNTGELFF
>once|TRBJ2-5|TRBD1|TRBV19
TGTGCCAGTAGTATGGGACAGGGGAGGGAGACCCAGTACTTC
CASSMGQGRETQYF
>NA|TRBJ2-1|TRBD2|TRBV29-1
TGCAGCGTCCACACTAGCGGGAGCTACAATGAGCAGTTCTTC
CSVHTSGSYNEQFF
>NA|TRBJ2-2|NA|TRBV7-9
TGTGCCAGCAGCTTAAAGGCCGGGGAGCTGTTTTTT
CASSLKAGELFF
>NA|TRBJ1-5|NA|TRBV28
TGTGCCAGCAGTTTACCCGGGCCCGATCAGCCCCAGCATTTT
CASSLPGPDQPQHF
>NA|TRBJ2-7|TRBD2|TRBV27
TGTGCCAGCAGTTCTAGACTAGCGGGAGCGGGCGAGCAGTACTTC
CASSSRLAGAGEQYF
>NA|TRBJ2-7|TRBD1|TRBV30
TGTGCCTGGAGTCGGGACAGTACCTACGAGCAGTACTTC
CAWSRDSTYEQYF
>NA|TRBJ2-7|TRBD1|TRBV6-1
TGTGCCAGCAGTGTGTTGACAGGGGGCCAATACTACGAGCAGTACTTC
CASSVLTGGQYYEQYF
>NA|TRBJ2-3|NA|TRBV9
TGTGCCAGCAGCCCCCAACCGAATTTTAGGACGCAGTATTTT
CASSPQPNFRTQYF
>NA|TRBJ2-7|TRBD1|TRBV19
TGTGCCAGTAGTGCTGGACAGGGTAGCTCCTACGAGCAGTACTTC
CASSAGQGSSYEQYF
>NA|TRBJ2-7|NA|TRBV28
TGTGCCAGCAGTTTATTCCGCCCACAGGGTTCCGACGAGCAGTACTTC
CASSLFRPQGSDEQYF
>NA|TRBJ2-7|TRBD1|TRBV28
TGTGCCAGCAGCATGGGACAGGCCGACTACGAGCAGTACTTC
CASSMGQADYEQYF
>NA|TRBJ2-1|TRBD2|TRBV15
TGTGCCACCAGCAGAGCTGCGGGGGATTCCTACAATGAGCAGTTCTTC
CATSRAAGDSYNEQFF
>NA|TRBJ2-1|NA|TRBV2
TGTGCCAGCAGTGGGGACTCAAATTACAATGAGCAGTTCTTC
CASSGDSNYNEQFF
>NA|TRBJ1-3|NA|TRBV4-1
TGCGCCAGCAGCCAAGTCCCAGGGATAGACACCATATATTTT
CASSQVPGIDTIYF
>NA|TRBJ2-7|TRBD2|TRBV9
TGTGCCAGCAGCGTAGGCCCGGGGGGCGAGCAGTACTTC
CASSVGPGGEQYF
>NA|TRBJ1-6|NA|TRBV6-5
TGTGCCAGCGGAACGGGAGGAAATTCACCCCTCCACTTT
CASGTGGNSPLHF
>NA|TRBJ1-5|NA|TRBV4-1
TGCGCCAGCAGCCCCCCCGGAAATAGCAATCAGCCCCAGCATTTT
CASSPPGNSNQPQHF
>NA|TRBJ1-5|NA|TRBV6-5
TGTGCCATCAGTGACAGTGGGGCGGAGCCCCAGCATTTT
CAISDSGAEPQHF
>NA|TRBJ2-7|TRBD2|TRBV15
TGTGCCACCAGCAGAGATAGGGGGACTAGAAGGGAGCAGTACTTC
CATSRDRGTRREQYF
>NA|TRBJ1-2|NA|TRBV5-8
TGTGCCAGCAGCCCGTATTGGGGTGGGGACTATGGCTACACCTTC
CASSPYWGGDYGYTF
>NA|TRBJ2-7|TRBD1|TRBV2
TGTGCCAGCACCACCGGACAGGCCTACGAGCAGTACTTC
CASTTGQAYEQYF
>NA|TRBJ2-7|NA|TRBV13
TGTGCCAGCAGCTTCAGCGAGGCCTACGAGCAGTACTTC
CASSFSEAYEQYF
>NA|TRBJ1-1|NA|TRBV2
TGTGCCATCAACCCCCCGGGGCAGATCATGAACACTGAAGCTTTCTTT
CAINPPGQIMNTEAFF
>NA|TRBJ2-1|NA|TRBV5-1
TGCGCCAGCAGCTTGGCAGGGTCCTACAATGAGCAGTTCTTC
CASSLAGSYNEQFF
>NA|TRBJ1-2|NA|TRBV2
TGTGCCAGCAGTGATGCAATCCTCGGTGGCTACACCTTC
CASSDAILGGYTF
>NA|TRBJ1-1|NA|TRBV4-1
TGCGCCAGCAGCGGGCAGAGAATCGGAACTAACCCACCTGAAGCTTTCTTT
CASSGQRIGTNPPEAFF
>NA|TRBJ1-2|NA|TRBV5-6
TGTGCCAGCAGCTTGGACGGACCGTTCTATGGCTACACCTTC
CASSLDGPFYGYTF
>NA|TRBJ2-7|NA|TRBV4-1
TGCGCCAGCAGCCAAGACGACGGACAGAGCTACGAGCAGTACTTC
CASSQDDGQSYEQYF
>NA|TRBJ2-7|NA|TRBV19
TGTGCCAGTAGTGCCGGTTTGCTTTACGAGCAGTACTTC
CASSAGLLYEQYF
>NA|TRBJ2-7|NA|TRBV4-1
TGCGCCAGCAGCCAAGATCTGACTACCTACGAGCAGTACTTC
CASSQDLTTYEQYF
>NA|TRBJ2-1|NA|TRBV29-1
TGCAGCGTTTTGGGAAATGAGCAGTTCTTC
CSVLGNEQFF
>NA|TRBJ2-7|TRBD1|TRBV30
TGTGCCTGGAGTGGACAGGGTTACGAGCAGTACTTC
CAWSGQGYEQYF
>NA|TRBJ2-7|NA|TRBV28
TGTGCCAGCAGTTTTTATATTCGGGACACTGCCTCCTACGAGCAGTACTTC
CASSFYIRDTASYEQYF
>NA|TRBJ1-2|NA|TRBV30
TGTGCCTGGAGTGTACCTGCGATGGGCTACACCTTC
CAWSVPAMGYTF
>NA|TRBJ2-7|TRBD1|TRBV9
TGTGCCAGCAGCGCAACAGGGGGCGGGGCCACCTACGAGCAGTACTTC
CASSATGGGATYEQYF
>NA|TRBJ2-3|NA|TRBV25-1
TGTGCCAGCAGAATAATCCGGGACACTAACACAGATACGCAGTATTTT
CASRIIRDTNTDTQYF
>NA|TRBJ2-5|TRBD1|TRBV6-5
TGTGCCAGCAGTTACTCGGGGGACAGTCCCCAAGAGACCCAGTACTTC
CASSYSGDSPQETQYF
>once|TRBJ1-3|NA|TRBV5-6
TGTGCCAGCAGCTTGGCCCTACTAGGCTCTGGAAACACCATATATTTT
CASSLALLGSGNTIYF
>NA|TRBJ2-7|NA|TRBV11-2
TGTGCCAGCAGCTTAGTCTGGGGCGCGGACCTCGAGCAGTACTTC
CASSLVWGADLEQYF
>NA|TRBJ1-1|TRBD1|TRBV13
TGTGCCAGCAGCTTAACCTCACAGGGGGGCACTGAAGCTTTCTTT
CASSLTSQGGTEAFF
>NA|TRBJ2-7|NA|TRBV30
TGTGCCTGGAATCTAGGAGGGGACTACGAGCAGTACTTC
CAWNLGGDYEQYF
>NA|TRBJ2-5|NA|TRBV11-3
TGTGCCAGCAGCTCGGACACGTCAGAGACCCAGTACTTC
CASSSDTSETQYF